What follows is one T cell receptor beta chain and its context. This specimen comes from a study of CD8 T cells in Susac syndrome. The CDR3 spans 17 residues. The ends lost 5 bases at V and 0 bases at J; junction bases unmatched: 10. Germline CDR1 is LNHDA and CDR2 is SQIVND (reference sequence). Reverse transcription of about 0.5 to 1 ug RNA was carried out with random hexamers. TCRdb re-derived calls from the immunoSEQ multiplex PCR reads in MiXCR, one entry per CDR3 protein. The table records approximately 300,000 distinct CDR3 sequences, 70% to 90% of them present only once. High-throughput TCR beta sequencing covered peripheral CD8+ and CD4+ T cells. It was negative isolation that provided the CD8+ and CD4+ T cells, whereas TEMRA cells were enriched by FACS.

The receptor comes from a human donor with multiple sclerosis. Source material: CD8+ T cells from PBMCs. The J gene is TRBJ1-5, the V gene TRBV19, with 7 positions matching TRBD1. In DNA form, the CDR3 reads TGTGCCAGTAGTTTTGGACAGGCCGCGTATAGCAATCAGCCCCAGCATTTT. Its protein product is CASSFGQAAYSNQPQHF.